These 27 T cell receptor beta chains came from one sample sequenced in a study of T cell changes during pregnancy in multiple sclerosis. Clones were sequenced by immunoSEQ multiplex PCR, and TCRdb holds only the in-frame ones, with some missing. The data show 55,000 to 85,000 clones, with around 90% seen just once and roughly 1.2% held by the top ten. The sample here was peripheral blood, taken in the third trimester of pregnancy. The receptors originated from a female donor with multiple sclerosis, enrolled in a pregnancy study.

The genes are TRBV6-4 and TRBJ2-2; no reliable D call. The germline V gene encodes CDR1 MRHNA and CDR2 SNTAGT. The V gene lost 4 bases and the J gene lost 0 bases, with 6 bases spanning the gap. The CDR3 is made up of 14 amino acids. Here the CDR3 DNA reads TGTGCCAGCAGTGGCGATTCGAACACCGGGGAGCTGTTTTTT. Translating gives CASSGDSNTGELFF.

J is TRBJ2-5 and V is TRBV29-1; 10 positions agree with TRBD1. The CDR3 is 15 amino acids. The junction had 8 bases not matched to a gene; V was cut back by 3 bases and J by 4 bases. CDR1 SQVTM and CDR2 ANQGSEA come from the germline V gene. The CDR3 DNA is TGCAGCGTTGAGGGGCTAGGGACAGGGGTAGAGACCCAGTACTTC. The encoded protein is CSVEGLGTGVETQYF.

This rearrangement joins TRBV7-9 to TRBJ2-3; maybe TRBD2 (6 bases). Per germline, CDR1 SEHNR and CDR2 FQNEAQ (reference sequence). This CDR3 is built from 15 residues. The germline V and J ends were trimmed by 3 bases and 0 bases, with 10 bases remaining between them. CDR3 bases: TGTGCCAGCAGCTTCCGGGGGATAAGCACAGATACGCAGTATTTT. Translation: CASSFRGISTDTQYF.

The CDR3 DNA reads as TGTGCCAGCAGCCAATTGGGCAGGGTTGGTCAGCCCCAGCATTTT. Amino acids: CASSQLGRVGQPQHF. The chain combines TRBV5-5 with TRBJ1-5, with D tentatively TRBD1 (5 bases). Germline-derived CDR1 and CDR2 are SGHKS and YYEKEE (reference sequence). Trimming removed 4 bases from V and 6 bases from J, with 17 bases in between. CDR3 length: 15 amino acids.

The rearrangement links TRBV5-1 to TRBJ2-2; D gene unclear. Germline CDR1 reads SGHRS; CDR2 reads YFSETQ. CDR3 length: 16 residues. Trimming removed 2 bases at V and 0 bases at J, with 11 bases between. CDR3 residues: CASSLPDNPNTGELFF. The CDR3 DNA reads TGCGCCAGCAGCTTACCCGACAATCCGAACACCGGGGAGCTGTTTTTT.

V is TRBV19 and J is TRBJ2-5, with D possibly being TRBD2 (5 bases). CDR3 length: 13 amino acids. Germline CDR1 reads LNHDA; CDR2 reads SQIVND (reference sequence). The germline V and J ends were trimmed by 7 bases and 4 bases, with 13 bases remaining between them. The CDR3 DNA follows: TGTGCCAGTAAATCGGGGTCGGGAGAGACCCAGTACTTC. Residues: CASKSGSGETQYF.

The CDR3 sequence: CASSWSGQTYEQYF. The CDR3, as DNA: TGCGCCAGCAGCTGGTCGGGACAGACCTACGAGCAGTACTTC. The rearrangement links TRBV5-1 to TRBJ2-7; 7 bases map to TRBD1. After removal of 3 bases from V and 2 bases from J, the junction contained 5 bases not matched to a gene. Germline V CDR1 and CDR2: SGHRS, YFSETQ. The CDR3 extends over 14 amino acids. Full variable domain (missing parts from reference TRBV5-1 and TRBJ2-7): KAGVTQTPRYLIKTRGQQVTLSCSPISGHRSVSWYQQTPGQGLQFLFEYFSETQRNKGNFPGRFSGRQFSNSRSEMNVSTLELGDSALYLCASSWSGQTYEQYFGPGTRLTVT.

The CDR3 DNA is TGTGCCAGCAGCTTGGGTGGGACAGGGATCGGAAACACCATATATTTT. It codes for CASSLGGTGIGNTIYF. The rearrangement uses TRBV5-6 and TRBJ1-3, with TRBD1 identical over 9 bases. V shed 0 bases and J 4 bases; nucleotides not matched to a gene: 5. CDR1 and CDR2 from the germline V gene are SGHDT and YYEEEE. The CDR3 is 16 residues long.

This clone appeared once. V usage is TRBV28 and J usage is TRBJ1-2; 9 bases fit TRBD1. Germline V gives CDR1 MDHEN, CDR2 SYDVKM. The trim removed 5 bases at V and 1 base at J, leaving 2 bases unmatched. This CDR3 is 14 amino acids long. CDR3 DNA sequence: TGTGCCAGCAGTCGGGACAGGGTTAACTATGGCTACACCTTC. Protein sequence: CASSRDRVNYGYTF.

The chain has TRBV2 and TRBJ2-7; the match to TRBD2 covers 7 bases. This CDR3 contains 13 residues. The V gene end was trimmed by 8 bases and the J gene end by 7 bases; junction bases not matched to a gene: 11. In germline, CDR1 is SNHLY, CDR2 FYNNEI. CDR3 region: CASSGTKKGEQYF. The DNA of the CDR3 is TGTGCCAGCTCCGGGACTAAAAAAGGGGAGCAGTACTTC. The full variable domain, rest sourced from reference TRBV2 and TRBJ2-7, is EPEVTQTPSHQVTQMGQEVILRCVPISNHLYFYWYRQILGQKVEFLVSFYNNEISEKSEIFDDQFSVERPDGSNFTLKIRSTKLEDSAMYFCASSGTKKGEQYFGPGTRLTVT.

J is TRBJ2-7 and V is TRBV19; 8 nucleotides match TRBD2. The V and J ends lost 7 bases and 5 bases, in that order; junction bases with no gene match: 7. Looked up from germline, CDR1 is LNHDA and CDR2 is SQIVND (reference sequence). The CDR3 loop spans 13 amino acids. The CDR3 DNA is TGTGCCAGTAAGGACGGGAGGGCCGACGAGCAGTACTTC. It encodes CASKDGRADEQYF.

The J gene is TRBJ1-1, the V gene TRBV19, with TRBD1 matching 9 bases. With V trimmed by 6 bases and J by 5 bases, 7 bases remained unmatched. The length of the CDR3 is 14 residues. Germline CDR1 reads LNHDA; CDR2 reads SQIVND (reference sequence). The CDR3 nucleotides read TGTGCCAGTAGCTGGACAGGGGTTGGGACTGAAGCTTTCTTT. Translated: CASSWTGVGTEAFF.

CDR3 sequence: CASRPGGEVAYGYTF. In nucleotides, the CDR3 is TGTGCCAGCAGGCCAGGAGGGGAGGTTGCCTATGGCTACACCTTC. The V call is TRBV28, the J call TRBJ1-2; a possible D gene is TRBD1 (5 bases). CDR1 is MDHEN, CDR2 SYDVKM, per germline. The CDR3 has 15 amino acids. V lost 6 bases, J lost 4 bases, and 18 bases lay in between.

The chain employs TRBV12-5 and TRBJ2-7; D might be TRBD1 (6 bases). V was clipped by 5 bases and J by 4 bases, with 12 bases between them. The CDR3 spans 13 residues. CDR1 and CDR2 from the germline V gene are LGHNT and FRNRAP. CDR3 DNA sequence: TGTGCTAGTGGTCAATCTAGGGGGTACGAGCAGTACTTC. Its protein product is CASGQSRGYEQYF.

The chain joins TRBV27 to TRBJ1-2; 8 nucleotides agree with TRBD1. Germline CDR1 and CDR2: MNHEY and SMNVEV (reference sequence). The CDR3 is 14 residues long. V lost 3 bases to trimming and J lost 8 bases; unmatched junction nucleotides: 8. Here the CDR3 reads CASSFQGAAGGYTF. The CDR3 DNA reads TGTGCCAGCAGTTTCCAGGGGGCGGCAGGGGGCTACACCTTC.

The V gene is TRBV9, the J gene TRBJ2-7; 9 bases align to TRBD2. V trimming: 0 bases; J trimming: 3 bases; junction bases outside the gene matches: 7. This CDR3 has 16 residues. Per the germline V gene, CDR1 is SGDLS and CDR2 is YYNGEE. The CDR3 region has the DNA TGTGCCAGCAGCGTAGGAGGGGGGCGGGAGGGCTACGAGCAGTACTTC. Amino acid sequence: CASSVGGGREGYEQYF.

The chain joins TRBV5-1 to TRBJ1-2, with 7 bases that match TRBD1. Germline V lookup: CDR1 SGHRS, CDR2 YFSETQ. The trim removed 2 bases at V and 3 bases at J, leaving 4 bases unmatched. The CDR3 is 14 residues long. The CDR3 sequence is CASSFGQVDYGYTF. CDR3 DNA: TGCGCCAGCAGCTTTGGACAGGTGGACTATGGCTACACCTTC.

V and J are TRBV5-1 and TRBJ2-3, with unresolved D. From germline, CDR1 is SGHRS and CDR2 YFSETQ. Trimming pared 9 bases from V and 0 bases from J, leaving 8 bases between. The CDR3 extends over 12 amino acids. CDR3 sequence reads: CATTNSTDTQYF. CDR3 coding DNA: TGCGCCACCACTAATAGCACAGATACGCAGTATTTT.

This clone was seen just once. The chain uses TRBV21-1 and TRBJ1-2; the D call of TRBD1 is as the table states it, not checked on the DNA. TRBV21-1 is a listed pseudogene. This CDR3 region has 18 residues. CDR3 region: CASSNPLHHGTAVLGYTF. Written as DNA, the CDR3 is TGTGCCAGCAGCAATCCCCTTCACCACGGGACAGCAGTTCTAGGCTACACCTTC.

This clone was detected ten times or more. CDR3 nucleotide sequence: TGCGCCAGCAGCCCCGGACAGGGGGAAAAAGCTTTCTTT. Translating it yields CASSPGQGEKAFF. The genes are TRBV5-1 and TRBJ1-1, with TRBD1 matching over 10 bases. The CDR3 is 13 residues long. Germline CDR1 SGHRS, CDR2 YFSETQ. Trimming cost V 4 bases and J 9 bases; bases outside gene matches: 6.

The CDR3 DNA reads as TGTGCCAGCAGTTCCGGAGGGTCCACCACAGAGACCCAGTACTTC. It yields the protein CASSSGGSTTETQYF. The chain recombines TRBV28 with TRBJ2-5; maybe TRBD2 (6 bases). Germline CDR1 reads MDHEN; CDR2 reads SYDVKM. The CDR3 length is 15 residues. With 4 bases removed from V and 4 bases from J, the gap between germline ends came to 16 bases.

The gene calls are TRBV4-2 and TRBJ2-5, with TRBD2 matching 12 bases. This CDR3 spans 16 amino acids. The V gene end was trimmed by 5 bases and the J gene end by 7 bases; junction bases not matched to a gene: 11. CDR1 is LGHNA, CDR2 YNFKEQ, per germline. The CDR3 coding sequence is TGTGCCAGCAGCTCGGGGGCTAGCGGGAGGGTCGGGACCCAGTACTTC. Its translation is CASSSGASGRVGTQYF.

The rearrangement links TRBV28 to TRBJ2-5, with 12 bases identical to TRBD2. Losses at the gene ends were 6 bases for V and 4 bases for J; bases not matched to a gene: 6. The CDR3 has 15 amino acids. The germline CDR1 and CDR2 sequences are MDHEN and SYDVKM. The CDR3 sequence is CASSLAGGPRETQYF. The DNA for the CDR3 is TGTGCCAGCAGCCTAGCGGGAGGGCCTCGAGAGACCCAGTACTTC.

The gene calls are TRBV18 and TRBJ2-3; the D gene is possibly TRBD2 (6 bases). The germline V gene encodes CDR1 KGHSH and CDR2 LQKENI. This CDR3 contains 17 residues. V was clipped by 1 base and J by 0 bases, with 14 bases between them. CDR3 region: CASSPRYSGLSTDTQYF. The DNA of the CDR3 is TGTGCCAGCTCACCACGTTACAGCGGGCTTAGCACAGATACGCAGTATTTT.

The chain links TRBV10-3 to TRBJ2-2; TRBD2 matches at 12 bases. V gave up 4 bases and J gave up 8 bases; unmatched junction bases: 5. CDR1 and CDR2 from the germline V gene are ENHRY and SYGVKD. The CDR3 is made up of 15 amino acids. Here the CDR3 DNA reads TGTGCCATCAGTGGTCTAGCGGGAGGGCTAGGGGAGCTGTTTTTT. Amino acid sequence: CAISGLAGGLGELFF.

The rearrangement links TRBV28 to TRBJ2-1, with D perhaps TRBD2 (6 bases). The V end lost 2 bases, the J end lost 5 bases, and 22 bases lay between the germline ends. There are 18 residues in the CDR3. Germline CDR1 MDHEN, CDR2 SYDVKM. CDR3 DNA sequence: TGTGCCAGCAGTTTAGGGTTTTTTGCGGGAATAAGGAACAATGAGCAGTTCTTC. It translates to CASSLGFFAGIRNNEQFF.

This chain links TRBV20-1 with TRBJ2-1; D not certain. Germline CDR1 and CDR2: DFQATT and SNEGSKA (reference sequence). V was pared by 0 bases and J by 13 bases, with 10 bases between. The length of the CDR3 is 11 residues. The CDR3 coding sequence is TGCAGTGCTAGAGATTCGCGGCCCCAGTTCTTC. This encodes CSARDSRPQFF.